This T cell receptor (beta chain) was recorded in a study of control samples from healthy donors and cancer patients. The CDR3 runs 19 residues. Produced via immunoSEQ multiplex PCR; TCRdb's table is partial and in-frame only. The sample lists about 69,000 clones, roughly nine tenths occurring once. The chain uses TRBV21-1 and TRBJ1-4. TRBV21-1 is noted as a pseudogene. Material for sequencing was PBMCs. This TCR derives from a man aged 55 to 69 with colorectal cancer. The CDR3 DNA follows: TGTGCCAGCAGCAAAGTGGAGATAAAGGCCGGGGGGACTAATGAAAAACTGTTTTTT. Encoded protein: CASSKVEIKAGGTNEKLFF.